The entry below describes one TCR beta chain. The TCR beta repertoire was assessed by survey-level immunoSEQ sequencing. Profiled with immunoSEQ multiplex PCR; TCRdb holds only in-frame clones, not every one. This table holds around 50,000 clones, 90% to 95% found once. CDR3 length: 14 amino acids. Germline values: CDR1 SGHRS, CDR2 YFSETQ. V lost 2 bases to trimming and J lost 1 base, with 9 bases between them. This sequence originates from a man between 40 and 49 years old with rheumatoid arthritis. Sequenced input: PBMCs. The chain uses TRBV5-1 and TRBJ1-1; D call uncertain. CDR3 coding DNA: TGCGCCAGCAGCTTTTCCCGGGGGAACACTGAAGCTTTCTTT. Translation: CASSFSRGNTEAFF.